One T cell receptor (beta chain) is described in this entry. Its antigen is unidentified. The data are from a study of cytomegalovirus exposure and HLA in healthy donors. Points from the study as a whole: Most TCR beta V segments were productive about 90% or about 30% of the time in an earlier analysis. DRB1 had the most TCR associations and HLA-C the fewest, a later analysis found, with rates varying by HLA locus. What TCR beta sequences reportedly achieved was accurate prediction of HLA-A and HLA-B alleles in most subjects.

The V gene's germline CDR1 is LNHDA and CDR2 SQIVND (reference sequence). The CDR3 is 16 residues long. V shed 0 bases and J 7 bases; nucleotides not matched to a gene: 9. The PCR used 60 Vbeta and 13 Jbeta primers. Measured with immunoSEQ multiplex PCR; TCRdb has only the in-frame clones, and not every one. This sample carries tens of thousands of clones, with approximately 6.5% going to the ten biggest clones. These donors, healthy bone marrow donors, were studied. The sequence was obtained from a woman aged 40 to 49 in good health and CMV-seronegative. The chain carries TRBV19 and TRBJ2-7; TRBD2 agrees at 10 bases. Sequences were obtained from PBMCs. DNA for the CDR3: TGTGCCAGTAGTATAGATCTCGCTAGCGGGAGTGGTGAGCAGTACTTC. Protein product: CASSIDLASGSGEQYF.